Each of the 31 T cell receptor beta chains below was sequenced from the same sample in a study of shared clonotypes between healthy human individuals. The protocol was immunoSEQ multiplex PCR, while the TCRdb copy is restricted to in-frame clones and leaves out a portion. Of 2 million to 2.5 million clones in the sample, approximately 93% were seen once. Sequencing was performed on naive CD4+ T cells from PBMCs. Documented subset: CD45RA+ positively selected. These receptors came from a young man in good health. Some clones in this sample may be carry-over from other donors' samples.

The rearrangement uses TRBV5-4 and TRBJ1-1, with D tentatively TRBD1 (6 bases). The germline V gene has CDR1 SGHNT and CDR2 YYREEE (reference sequence). V was trimmed by 6 bases and J by 2 bases, leaving 17 bases between them. The CDR3 spans 15 residues. The CDR3 here is CASTLGGKFNTEAFF. DNA of the CDR3: TGTGCCAGCACTCTAGGGGGGAAGTTTAACACTGAAGCTTTCTTT.

As for this clone: The same CDR3 is also encoded by other DNA sequences in this sample. The chain has TRBV28 and TRBJ1-2; D is perhaps TRBD1 (6 bases). This CDR3 is 13 amino acids long. Germline V gives CDR1 MDHEN, CDR2 SYDVKM. Trimming shortened V by 5 bases and J by 2 bases, and 9 bases separated the two germline ends. The CDR3 DNA sequence: TGTGCCAGCAGTCGACAGGCAAACTATGGCTACACCTTC. Translation gives CASSRQANYGYTF.

The chain links TRBV10-1 to TRBJ2-1, with D possibly TRBD2 on 6 matching bases. Trimming shortened V by 3 bases and J by 9 bases, and 27 bases separated the two germline ends. Germline CDR1 is WNHNN and CDR2 is SYGVQD (reference sequence). This CDR3 is 18 amino acids long. CDR3 sequence (DNA): TGCGCCAGCAGTGAATTAAGCCTCCGGGAGAAGCGCATTGGTGAGCAGTTCTTC. Translating it yields CASSELSLREKRIGEQFF.

The J gene is TRBJ2-5, the V gene TRBV5-1; D tentatively fits TRBD1 or TRBD2 (6 bases each). Between the trimmed V and J ends, which lost 0 bases and 8 bases, there was a span of 14 bases. The CDR3 is made up of 14 amino acids. CDR1 is SGHRS, CDR2 YFSETQ, per germline. CDR3 coding DNA: TGCGCCAGCAGCTTGGCCACCCGGGGGCTTACCCAGTACTTC. Its protein is CASSLATRGLTQYF.

This rearrangement joins TRBV5-6 to TRBJ2-5; 8 nucleotides align to TRBD2. The V gene's germline CDR1 is SGHDT and CDR2 YYEEEE. V gave up 0 bases and J gave up 4 bases; unmatched junction bases: 14. The CDR3 spans 18 residues. CDR3 loop: CASSLARLAGPEGETQYF. CDR3 sequence (DNA): TGTGCCAGCAGCTTGGCTAGGCTAGCGGGTCCCGAAGGAGAGACCCAGTACTTC.

The gene calls are TRBV5-1 and TRBJ2-3, with 9 bases identical to TRBD1. The CDR3 loop spans 15 amino acids. CDR1 and CDR2 (germline): SGHRS, YFSETQ. V was pared by 5 bases and J by 3 bases, with 7 bases of the junction left unmatched. This CDR3 is CASRSPGQGTDTQYF. CDR3 DNA: TGCGCCAGCAGATCCCCGGGACAGGGAACAGATACGCAGTATTTT.

The genes are TRBV6-4 and TRBJ2-5; the match to TRBD2 covers 8 bases. The V segment lost 6 bases and the J segment 4 bases; nucleotides outside the gene matches: 16. The CDR3 totals 17 residues. Germline CDR1 MRHNA, CDR2 SNTAGT. CDR3 nucleotides: TGTGCCAGCAGGGGGGAGCGGGAGACCCTCGTATTAGAGACCCAGTACTTC. Translation: CASRGERETLVLETQYF.

The rearrangement joins TRBV4-1 to TRBJ1-5; no firm D call. The CDR3 sequence is 18 residues long. Germline V CDR1 and CDR2: MGHRA, YSYEKL. Trimming left V 1 base short and J 0 bases short, with 16 bases between. The CDR3 sequence is CASSQVQNQAFSNQPQHF. CDR3 coding DNA: TGCGCCAGCAGCCAAGTCCAGAATCAAGCTTTTAGCAATCAGCCCCAGCATTTT.

This clone was seen more than once but under ten times. The chain's CDR3 is CASSLDRARGYTF. CDR3 nucleotides: TGCGCCAGCAGCTTAGACAGGGCCCGGGGCTACACCTTC. The genes are TRBV5-1 and TRBJ1-2, with 7 bases fitting TRBD1. V shed 2 bases, J shed 8 bases, and the junction held 6 bases outside the gene matches. This CDR3 contains 13 residues. In germline, CDR1 is SGHRS, CDR2 YFSETQ.

The CDR3 sequence is CASSLLGNQPQHF. The CDR3, as DNA: TGTGCCAGCAGCTTATTGGGGAATCAGCCCCAGCATTTT. This chain links TRBV11-3 with TRBJ1-5; D ambiguous. Trimming took off 2 bases at V and 4 bases at J, with 6 bases between the two ends. The germline CDR1 and CDR2 sequences are SGHNT and YENEEA. The CDR3 length is 13 residues. The full variable domain, with the rest looked up from reference TRBV11-3 and TRBJ1-5, is EAGVVQSPRYKIIEKKQPVAFWCNPISGHNTLYWYLQNLGQGPELLIRYENEEAVDDSQLPKDRFSAERLKGVDSTLKIQPAELGDSAVYLCASSLLGNQPQHFGDGTRLSIL.

V is TRBV18 and J is TRBJ1-6, with D tentatively TRBD1 (6 bases). Trimming left V 4 bases short and J 5 bases short, with 24 bases between. The CDR3 totals 19 residues. Germline V gives CDR1 KGHSH, CDR2 LQKENI. The CDR3 here is CASSRKARTATSDNSPLHF. CDR3 coding DNA: TGTGCCAGCTCACGAAAGGCAAGGACAGCTACATCCGATAATTCACCCCTCCACTTT.

Remarks on this clone: This sample also contains other DNA sequences that code for the same CDR3. The V call is TRBV6-5, the J call TRBJ2-7; TRBD1 matches 10 bases. Trimming took 6 bases from V and 0 from J; bases not matched to a gene: 2. Per germline, CDR1 MNHEY and CDR2 SVGAGI. This CDR3 is 14 amino acids long. The CDR3 loop reads CASSRDRGSYEQYF. The CDR3 nucleotides are TGTGCCAGCAGCCGGGACAGGGGCTCCTACGAGCAGTACTTC.

CDR3 sequence (DNA): TGTGCCAGCAGTTACCATGGAGCTACAGAAAAACTGTTTTTT. Its translation: CASSYHGATEKLFF. This chain uses TRBV6-5 with TRBJ1-4, with no clear D. Trimming took off 2 bases at V and 8 bases at J, with 12 bases between the two ends. The CDR3 length is 14 residues. Germline CDR1 MNHEY, CDR2 SVGAGI.

This sequence joins TRBV7-2 and TRBJ2-1, with 7 bases fitting TRBD2. The CDR3 totals 14 residues. V lost 6 bases to trimming and J lost 5 bases; unmatched junction nucleotides: 7. Germline CDR1 reads SGHTA; CDR2 reads FQGNSA. CDR3 loop: CASRGTIFDNEQFF. In DNA, the CDR3 is TGTGCCAGCAGAGGGACTATTTTTGACAATGAGCAGTTCTTC.

The chain has TRBV5-1 and TRBJ2-1; tentative D call: TRBD2 (6 bases). The length of the CDR3 is 17 residues. V lost 4 bases and J 3 bases, leaving 20 bases between the germline ends. Germline CDR1 is SGHRS and CDR2 is YFSETQ. This CDR3 is CASSLHFGGGYYNEQFF. The CDR3 DNA follows: TGCGCCAGCAGCCTACACTTCGGGGGAGGCTACTACAATGAGCAGTTCTTC.

The chain links TRBV19 to TRBJ2-2; no reliable D call. CDR3 length equals 16 residues. Germline V gene data show CDR1 as LNHDA and CDR2 as SQIVND (reference sequence). V was pared by 5 bases and J by 0 bases, with 13 bases between. CDR3 sequence (DNA): TGTGCCAGTAGTCGGGCCCAGGTGGCGAACACCGGGGAGCTGTTTTTT. It translates to CASSRAQVANTGELFF.

V and J are TRBV4-3 and TRBJ2-5, with 8 bases lining up with TRBD2. The germline gives CDR1 LGHNA, CDR2 YSLEER. V lost 5 bases and J lost 0; bases outside the gene matches: 14. The CDR3 totals 18 residues. CDR3 residues: CASSSRVVAGNYQETQYF. The CDR3 DNA reads TGCGCCAGCAGCTCCCGTGTGGTAGCGGGAAACTACCAAGAGACCCAGTACTTC.

This clone was detected only a few times. The V and J genes are TRBV13 and TRBJ1-1; D may be TRBD1 (6 bases). The CDR3 consists of 15 residues. With 4 bases removed from V and 7 bases from J, the gap between germline ends came to 19 bases. Per the germline V gene, CDR1 is PRHDT and CDR2 is FYEKMQ (reference sequence). The CDR3 region has the DNA TGTGCCAGCAGCTCCATACGGGGGGGCACCAATGAAGCTTTCTTT. As protein: CASSSIRGGTNEAFF.

The J gene is TRBJ1-2, the V gene TRBV5-4; D is ambiguous. V lost 3 bases and J 6 bases, leaving 12 bases between the germline ends. The CDR3 consists of 13 residues. Germline V CDR1 and CDR2: SGHNT, YYREEE (reference sequence). CDR3 loop: CASSSGQRDGYTF. CDR3 sequence (DNA): TGTGCCAGCAGCTCGGGCCAGAGGGATGGCTACACCTTC.

This clone was seen once. V usage is TRBV27 and J usage is TRBJ2-7; TRBD2 agrees at 7 bases. Germline V gene lookup returns CDR1 MNHEY and CDR2 SMNVEV (reference sequence). V lost 6 bases to trimming and J lost 2 bases; unmatched junction nucleotides: 16. CDR3 size: 17 residues. The CDR3 protein is CASSAMGPRLAAYEQYF. The CDR3 nucleotides read TGTGCCAGCAGCGCAATGGGGCCTCGACTAGCCGCCTACGAGCAGTACTTC.

Regarding this clone: This same CDR3 is encoded by further DNA sequences in the sample. The rearrangement links TRBV6-5 to TRBJ1-2, with TRBD1 matching over 7 bases. V shed 5 bases, J shed 3 bases, and the junction held 3 bases outside the gene matches. Germline V gene lookup returns CDR1 MNHEY and CDR2 SVGAGI. The CDR3 spans 13 residues. For the CDR3, the DNA is TGTGCCAGCAGTAGACAGGGAGACTATGGCTACACCTTC. Translated: CASSRQGDYGYTF.

The genes are TRBV6-5 and TRBJ1-1, with TRBD1 matching 8 bases. CDR1 is MNHEY, CDR2 SVGAGI, per germline. The CDR3 has 15 amino acids. J lost 1 base, V lost 5 bases, and 6 bases had no gene match. This CDR3 is CASSRPGQENTEAFF. The CDR3 nucleotides are TGTGCCAGCAGTCGACCGGGACAGGAGAACACTGAAGCTTTCTTT.

This chain uses TRBV10-3 with TRBJ2-7, with D possibly being TRBD1 (6 bases). V lost 4 bases and J lost 0, with 10 bases in between. This CDR3 is 14 amino acids long. The germline gives CDR1 ENHRY, CDR2 SYGVKD. The DNA of the CDR3 is TGTGCCATCAGTGTGGGGGCTTTCTCCTACGAGCAGTACTTC. Protein sequence: CAISVGAFSYEQYF.

The V call is TRBV27, the J call TRBJ1-5; D gene unclear. Trimming stripped 3 bases from V and 4 bases from J, with 10 bases between. Germline assignment: CDR1 MNHEY and CDR2 SMNVEV (reference sequence). This CDR3 spans 14 amino acids. The CDR3 reads CASSFLSGNQPQHF. The CDR3 DNA sequence: TGTGCCAGCAGTTTTTTATCCGGAAATCAGCCCCAGCATTTT.

In the case of this clone: The sample has other DNA sequences that encode this CDR3 too. This sequence joins TRBV11-3 and TRBJ2-7, with 7 bases that match TRBD1. V lost 2 bases, J lost 3 bases, and 1 base stayed unmatched. CDR3 length: 13 amino acids. Germline V gene sequence: CDR1 SGHNT, CDR2 YENEEA. This CDR3 is CASSLRTGYEQYF. The DNA for the CDR3 is TGTGCCAGCAGCTTAAGGACAGGCTACGAGCAGTACTTC.

The chain is built from TRBV2 and TRBJ1-2; no definite D call. In germline, CDR1 is SNHLY, CDR2 FYNNEI. The CDR3 extends over 12 amino acids. Trimming took 7 bases from V and 2 from J, leaving 8 bases between them. The CDR3 sequence: CASTGENYGYTF. The DNA of the CDR3 is TGTGCCAGCACAGGCGAAAACTATGGCTACACCTTC.

In nucleotides, the CDR3 is TGTGCCAGCAGCTTACGAGCCCCCGCCAAAAACATTCAGTACTTC. Encoded protein: CASSLRAPAKNIQYF. This chain uses TRBV5-6 with TRBJ2-4; D remains ambiguous. Deletions cut 2 bases from V and 1 base from J, with 10 bases between. The germline V gene encodes CDR1 SGHDT and CDR2 YYEEEE. This CDR3 has 15 amino acids.

The rearrangement joins TRBV6-1 to TRBJ2-1; D possibly corresponds to TRBD1 (7 bases). The CDR3 is 17 amino acids. The V gene's germline CDR1 is MNHNS and CDR2 SASEGT. V was trimmed by 1 base and J by 1 base, leaving 14 bases between them. The CDR3 DNA is TGTGCCAGCAGTGAAGGGAGGGGGCTACCTTCCTACAATGAGCAGTTCTTC. It specifies CASSEGRGLPSYNEQFF.

V usage is TRBV29-1 and J usage is TRBJ1-1; D perhaps matches TRBD1 (5 bases). Trimming shortened V by 7 bases and J by 8 bases, and 11 bases separated the two germline ends. The CDR3 length is 10 residues. The germline V gene encodes CDR1 SQVTM and CDR2 ANQGSEA. The CDR3 nucleotides are TGCAGCGGGGGGGAAGGCGAAGCTTTCTTT. It encodes CSGGEGEAFF.

The rearrangement links TRBV15 to TRBJ2-7; D call uncertain. Trimming pared 0 bases from V and 9 bases from J, leaving 15 bases between. CDR1 and CDR2 from the germline V gene are LNHNV and YYDKDF (reference sequence). This CDR3 region has 14 residues. CDR3 sequence: CATSRESPSEGQYF. The CDR3 DNA reads as TGTGCCACCAGCAGAGAGAGTCCATCGGAAGGGCAGTACTTC.

The genes are TRBV7-8 and TRBJ1-1, with D unclear. The CDR3 has 15 residues. Germline lookup yields CDR1 SGHVS and CDR2 FQNEAQ. Trimming left V 1 base short and J 1 base short, with 10 bases between. CDR3 DNA sequence: TGTGCCAGCAGCTTAGGTGCCACACGGAACACTGAAGCTTTCTTT. Residues: CASSLGATRNTEAFF.